This TCR beta chain was profiled in a study of OX40 agonist ivuxolimab in advanced cancers. Across the study: Dose-escalation subjects each had hepatocellular carcinoma, melanoma, renal cell or head and neck cancer. From roughly 20 to 85 years was the age range, with a mean of 60 years, and 65% to 90% were male.

Whole-study findings and limits: The specificity for antigen of the expanded peripheral T cells was not determined. The mean number of expanded clones was higher in CD8+ T cells than in CD4+.

A remark on this clone: What it binds is unknown.

The germline gives CDR1 GTSNPN, CDR2 SVGIG (reference sequence). The CDR3 totals 13 residues. Trimming cost V 0 bases and J 9 bases, with 12 bases left between them. The method was immunoSEQ multiplex PCR; TCRdb's version includes in-frame clones alone and lacks a portion of them. The data show 45,000 to 55,000 clones, approximately 84% seen once. V is TRBV30 and J is TRBJ1-5; possible D gene TRBD1, 5 bases. The sequence was obtained from an adult with an advanced solid tumor such as melanoma, head and neck, liver or kidney cancer. Sample: CD4+ or CD8+ T cells sorted from blood, taken in a trial of the OX40 agonist ivuxolimab. CDR3 nucleotide sequence: TGTGCCTGGAGTGTCCAAGGGGCCGGGCCCCAGCATTTT. The encoded protein is CAWSVQGAGPQHF. Complete variable domain (other parts from reference TRBV30 and TRBJ1-5): SQTIHQWPATLVQPVGSPLSLECTVEGTSNPNLYWYRQAAGRGLQLLFYSVGIGQISSEVPQNLSASRPQDRQFILSSKKLLLSDSGFYLCAWSVQGAGPQHFGDGTRLSIL.